These 27 T cell receptor beta chains were all obtained from the same sample, sequenced in a study of blood T cell repertoires in COVID-19. Clones were sequenced by immunoSEQ multiplex PCR, and TCRdb holds only the in-frame ones, with some missing. Of roughly 200,000 clones listed, about 85% were seen once; the top ten hold 4% to 5%. The sequencing sample was made of peripheral blood. These receptors were collected from a woman aged 80 or older with acute or convalescent COVID-19.

This chain joins TRBV27 and TRBJ1-2; 8 nucleotides align to TRBD1. The CDR3 loop spans 13 amino acids. The germline gives CDR1 MNHEY, CDR2 SMNVEV (reference sequence). Trimming took 3 bases from V and 8 from J; bases not matched to a gene: 5. This CDR3 reads CASSFQGAGGYTF. As DNA, the CDR3 is TGTGCCAGCAGTTTTCAGGGGGCGGGCGGCTACACCTTC.

This clone was recorded at least ten times. V gene TRBV5-1 combines with J gene TRBJ2-7; TRBD1 might be the D (8 bases). Germline V CDR1 and CDR2: SGHRS, YFSETQ. V was shortened by 5 bases and J by 0 bases, with 15 bases between the two germline ends. This CDR3 has 15 amino acids. The CDR3 reads CASRQGGTSSYEQYF. The CDR3 DNA reads as TGCGCCAGCAGACAGGGGGGGACGAGCTCCTACGAGCAGTACTTC.

The sample holds a few counts of this clone. This chain joins TRBV27 and TRBJ2-2; 11 positions match TRBD1. The J segment lost 4 bases and the V segment lost 5 bases, leaving 6 bases of the junction unmatched. In germline, CDR1 is MNHEY, CDR2 SMNVEV (reference sequence). This CDR3 has 16 residues. This chain's CDR3 is CASSLRDRGGTGELFF. The CDR3 region has the DNA TGTGCCAGCAGTCTCCGGGACAGGGGGGGCACCGGGGAGCTGTTTTTT.

This clone has a single count. The chain employs TRBV20-1 and TRBJ2-3; the match to TRBD1 covers 7 bases. CDR1 and CDR2 from the germline V gene are DFQATT and SNEGSKA (reference sequence). Trimming cost V 3 bases and J 5 bases; bases outside gene matches: 14. This CDR3 has 16 residues. This CDR3 is CSASPATGKSGDTQYF. In nucleotides, the CDR3 is TGCAGTGCTAGTCCCGCGACAGGGAAGTCGGGAGATACGCAGTATTTT.

The V call is TRBV25-1, the J call TRBJ1-2; 10 positions match TRBD1. Trimming at V came to 2 bases and at J to 4 bases, leaving 7 bases not matched to a gene. CDR3 length: 16 amino acids. Per germline, CDR1 MGHDK and CDR2 SYGVNS. CDR3 nucleotide sequence: TGTGCCAGCAGTGAAAATAGCGGGACAGGGGCCTATGGCTACACCTTC. As protein: CASSENSGTGAYGYTF.

The sample holds one count of this clone. The rearrangement links TRBV5-1 to TRBJ2-7; D gene ambiguous. CDR3 length: 13 residues. Trimming removed 1 base at V and 2 bases at J, with 7 bases between. Germline V gene lookup returns CDR1 SGHRS and CDR2 YFSETQ. DNA of the CDR3: TGCGCCAGCAGCTTGAACAGCCCCTACGAGCAGTACTTC. Encoded protein: CASSLNSPYEQYF. Full variable domain (outside the CDR3, taken from reference TRBV5-1 and TRBJ2-7): KAGVTQTPRYLIKTRGQQVTLSCSPISGHRSVSWYQQTPGQGLQFLFEYFSETQRNKGNFPGRFSGRQFSNSRSEMNVSTLELGDSALYLCASSLNSPYEQYFGPGTRLTVT.

This clone was observed once. The chain is built from TRBV6-6 and TRBJ1-5; 10 nucleotides align to TRBD1. The junction had 8 bases not matched to a gene; V was cut back by 6 bases and J by 6 bases. The CDR3 totals 15 residues. Looked up from germline, CDR1 is MNHNY and CDR2 is SVGAGI (reference sequence). This CDR3 reads CASSPLGQGIQPQHF. In nucleotides, the CDR3 is TGTGCCAGCAGCCCGTTGGGACAGGGGATTCAGCCCCAGCATTTT.

The gene calls are TRBV24-1 and TRBJ2-1, with TRBD2 matching over 13 bases. The germline V gene has CDR1 KGHDR and CDR2 SFDVKD. V trimming: 4 bases; J trimming: 8 bases; junction bases outside the gene matches: 7. The CDR3 covers 16 residues. CDR3 protein: CATSDTLAGGLHEQFF. CDR3 DNA: TGTGCCACCAGTGACACACTAGCGGGAGGGCTCCATGAGCAGTTCTTC.

The genes are TRBV28 and TRBJ1-5, with 8 bases that match TRBD1. The CDR3 spans 15 residues. V was clipped by 8 bases and J by 1 base; unmatched bases: 7. Germline lookup yields CDR1 MDHEN and CDR2 SYDVKM. CDR3 sequence reads: CASCTGGGSNQPQHF. The DNA of the CDR3 is TGTGCCAGCTGTACAGGGGGTGGGAGCAATCAGCCCCAGCATTTT.

The chain combines TRBV6-6 with TRBJ1-2; 9 bases are a match to TRBD1. CDR3 length: 13 residues. V trimming: 6 bases; J trimming: 11 bases; junction bases outside the gene matches: 10. Germline loops: CDR1 MNHNY, CDR2 SVGAGI (reference sequence). As DNA, the CDR3 is TGTGCCAGCAGCCCCCCGGGACAGGGTGTATACACCTTC. Protein product: CASSPPGQGVYTF.

The rearrangement links TRBV30 to TRBJ2-3; the match to TRBD2 covers 10 bases. The J segment lost 5 bases and the V segment lost 2 bases, leaving 4 bases of the junction unmatched. CDR3 length: 14 amino acids. CDR1 and CDR2 from the germline V gene are GTSNPN and SVGIG (reference sequence). CDR3 coding DNA: TGTGCCTGGAGTCCGACTAGCGGGTTAGATACGCAGTATTTT. Encoded protein: CAWSPTSGLDTQYF. The variable domain in full, with the rest retrieved from reference TRBV30 and TRBJ2-3, is SQTIHQWPATLVQPVGSPLSLECTVEGTSNPNLYWYRQAAGRGLQLLFYSVGIGQISSEVPQNLSASRPQDRQFILSSKKLLLSDSGFYLCAWSPTSGLDTQYFGPGTRLTVL.

The chain recombines TRBV2 with TRBJ1-2, with no clear D. V lost 9 bases and J lost 8, with 22 bases in between. This CDR3 contains 14 residues. Per germline, CDR1 SNHLY and CDR2 FYNNEI. CDR3 sequence reads: CARRPEDLSRGYTF. CDR3 DNA: TGTGCCAGGCGACCCGAAGATCTCTCGCGGGGCTACACCTTC.

The rearrangement uses TRBV15 and TRBJ2-7; a weak D match, TRBD1 (5 bases). The CDR3 consists of 14 residues. Germline V gene sequence: CDR1 LNHNV, CDR2 YYDKDF (reference sequence). The V end was cut by 2 bases, the J end by 0 bases, with 8 bases between. CDR3 DNA sequence: TGTGCCACCAGCAGACGACAGAACTCCTACGAGCAGTACTTC. This codes for CATSRRQNSYEQYF.

The rearrangement links TRBV3-1 (or the pseudogene TRBV3-2) to TRBJ2-2; D is possibly TRBD2 (6 bases). V lost 6 bases and J 4 bases, leaving 9 bases between the germline ends. Germline lookup yields CDR1 LGHDT and CDR2 YNNKEL (reference sequence). The CDR3 has 13 amino acids. In DNA form, the CDR3 reads TGTGCCAGCAGGGGACTGTTCACCGGGGAGCTGTTTTTT. The encoded protein is CASRGLFTGELFF.

The chain combines TRBV6-5 with TRBJ1-4, with D unclear. This CDR3 comprises 15 residues. Deletions cut 7 bases from V and 6 bases from J, with 18 bases between. Germline loops: CDR1 MNHEY, CDR2 SVGAGI. CDR3 sequence: CASTIVGSRDEKLFF. For the CDR3, the DNA is TGTGCCAGCACGATTGTCGGTTCTCGAGATGAAAAACTGTTTTTT.

This clone was seen a handful of times. The chain employs TRBV11-2 and TRBJ2-7; 7 positions match TRBD2. The CDR3 loop spans 15 amino acids. The J segment lost 4 bases and the V segment lost 1 base, leaving 7 bases of the junction unmatched. CDR1 and CDR2 from the germline V gene are SGHAT and FQNNGV. CDR3: CASSLASGGGYEQYF. As DNA, the CDR3 is TGTGCCAGCAGCTTAGCGTCGGGGGGTGGATACGAGCAGTACTTC.

J is TRBJ2-1 and V is TRBV19, with 12 bases aligning to TRBD2. V shed 3 bases and J 4 bases; nucleotides not matched to a gene: 7. CDR3 length equals 17 residues. Germline V gene lookup returns CDR1 LNHDA and CDR2 SQIVND (reference sequence). This CDR3 reads CASSMTSGSSLYNEQFF. The CDR3 nucleotides are TGTGCCAGTAGTATGACTAGCGGGAGTTCCCTATACAATGAGCAGTTCTTC.

The rearrangement joins TRBV5-1 to TRBJ2-3, with a weak D call TRBD2 (5 bases). Trimming pared 5 bases from V and 8 bases from J, leaving 18 bases between. Germline values: CDR1 SGHRS, CDR2 YFSETQ. The CDR3 extends over 14 amino acids. The CDR3 DNA sequence: TGCGCCAGCAGTGTTGAGGGCCCGGTAGCTACGCAGTATTTT. As protein: CASSVEGPVATQYF.

The chain carries TRBV7-8 and TRBJ2-7, with TRBD1 identical over 7 bases. Unmatched junction bases numbered 2, after V lost 3 bases and J lost 0 bases. The length of the CDR3 is 14 residues. The germline gives CDR1 SGHVS, CDR2 FQNEAQ. CDR3 sequence: CASSFRGNSYEQYF. The CDR3 DNA sequence: TGTGCCAGCAGCTTCAGGGGGAACTCCTACGAGCAGTACTTC.

The genes are TRBV5-4 and TRBJ2-2, with 9 bases that match TRBD2. The germline gives CDR1 SGHNT, CDR2 YYREEE (reference sequence). The CDR3 consists of 16 residues. Trimming took 4 bases from V and 1 from J; bases not matched to a gene: 5. CDR3 sequence (DNA): TGTGCCAGCAGCCCAGCAGCGGGAGGGAACACCGGGGAGCTGTTTTTT. This translates into CASSPAAGGNTGELFF. Together with reference TRBV5-4 and TRBJ2-2, the CDR3 gives the full variable domain: ETGVTQSPTHLIKTRGQQVTLRCSSQSGHNTVSWYQQALGQGPQFIFQYYREEENGRGNFPPRFSGLQFPNYSSELNVNALELDDSALYLCASSPAAGGNTGELFFGEGSRLTVL.

This chain joins TRBV7-2 and TRBJ2-5; 10 nucleotides match TRBD2. Germline CDR1 SGHTA, CDR2 FQGNSA. Germline trimming cut 4 bases from V and 3 bases from J; bases unmatched to any gene: 8. The CDR3 extends over 16 amino acids. The CDR3 nucleotides read TGTGCCAGCAGCTCCGTCTTAGCGGGAGGAAAAGAGACCCAGTACTTC. Translated, it gives CASSSVLAGGKETQYF.

This clone was detected only a few times. V is TRBV7-9 and J is TRBJ1-3; no firm D call. Trimming took 0 bases from V and 0 from J, leaving 3 bases between them. The CDR3 is 14 amino acids. CDR1 and CDR2 (germline): SEHNR, FQNEAQ (reference sequence). The DNA of the CDR3 is TGTGCCAGCAGCTTAGCCGGCTCTGGAAACACCATATATTTT. It codes for CASSLAGSGNTIYF.

The chain couples TRBV7-6 to TRBJ2-4, with 13 bases fitting TRBD2. Germline assignment: CDR1 SGHVS and CDR2 FNYEAQ. The CDR3 covers 19 residues. The V segment lost 5 bases and the J segment 2 bases; nucleotides outside the gene matches: 12. CDR3 region: CASSLRTSGSGGTKNIQYF. Here the CDR3 DNA reads TGTGCCAGCAGCCTACGGACTAGCGGGAGTGGTGGGACCAAAAACATTCAGTACTTC.

This rearrangement joins TRBV28 to TRBJ2-7, with a tentative D call TRBD2 (5 bases). V was trimmed by 4 bases and J by 3 bases, leaving 13 bases between them. Per germline, CDR1 MDHEN and CDR2 SYDVKM. The CDR3 loop spans 14 amino acids. The CDR3 nucleotides are TGTGCCAGCAGTTCCATCTTTCGGGGCTACGAGCAGTACTTC. Its protein product is CASSSIFRGYEQYF.

CDR3 region: CASSALTGFQETQYF. In nucleotides, the CDR3 is TGTGCCAGTAGTGCCTTGACAGGCTTCCAAGAGACCCAGTACTTC. The rearrangement links TRBV19 to TRBJ2-5, with D possibly matching TRBD1 (6 bases). The germline V and J ends were trimmed by 5 bases and 1 base, with 14 bases remaining between them. In germline, CDR1 is LNHDA, CDR2 SQIVND (reference sequence). The CDR3 loop spans 15 amino acids. Filled out from reference TRBV19 and TRBJ2-5, the complete variable domain reads DGGITQSPKYLFRKEGQNVTLSCEQNLNHDAMYWYRQDPGQGLRLIYYSQIVNDFQKGDIAEGYSVSREKKESFPLTVTSAQKNPTAFYLCASSALTGFQETQYFGPGTRLLVL.

The rearrangement uses TRBV11-2 and TRBJ2-3, with D uncertain. V shed 7 bases and J shed 0 bases, with 11 bases lying between them. CDR1 is SGHAT, CDR2 FQNNGV, per germline. This CDR3 is 14 amino acids long. The DNA of the CDR3 is TGTGCCAGCAAGCCCCAGGCTAGCACAGATACGCAGTATTTT. Amino acids: CASKPQASTDTQYF.

The rearrangement uses TRBV19 and TRBJ1-1; D uncertain. The CDR3 runs to 14 residues. Trimming took 3 bases from V and 4 from J, leaving 12 bases between them. CDR1 and CDR2 from the germline V gene are LNHDA and SQIVND (reference sequence). This CDR3 is CASSILERGTEAFF. CDR3 DNA: TGTGCCAGTAGTATTTTGGAACGGGGCACTGAAGCTTTCTTT.